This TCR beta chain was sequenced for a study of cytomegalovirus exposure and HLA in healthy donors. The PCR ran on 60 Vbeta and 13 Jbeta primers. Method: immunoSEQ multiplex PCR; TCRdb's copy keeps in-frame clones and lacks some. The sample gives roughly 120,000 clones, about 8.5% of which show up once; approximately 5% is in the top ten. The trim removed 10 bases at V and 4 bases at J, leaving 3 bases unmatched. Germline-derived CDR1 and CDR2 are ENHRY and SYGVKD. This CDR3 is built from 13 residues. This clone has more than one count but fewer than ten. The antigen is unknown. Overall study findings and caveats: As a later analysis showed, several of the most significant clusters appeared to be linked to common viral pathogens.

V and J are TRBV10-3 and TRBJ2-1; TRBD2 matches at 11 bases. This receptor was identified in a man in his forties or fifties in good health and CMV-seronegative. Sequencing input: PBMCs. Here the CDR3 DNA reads TGTGCCACGACTAGCGGGGATTACAATGAGCAGTTCTTC. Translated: CATTSGDYNEQFF.